The clone carrying this T cell receptor beta chain was detected only a few times. The sample belongs to a study of cytomegalovirus exposure and HLA in healthy donors. The V end lost 0 bases, the J end lost 0 bases, and 13 bases lay between the germline ends. This CDR3 spans 16 amino acids. The germline CDR1 and CDR2 sequences are SGDLS and YYNGEE. PCR employed 60 Vbeta and 13 Jbeta primers. This table comes from immunoSEQ multiplex PCR, and its TCRdb copy is limited to in-frame clones, with some not included. The repertoire holds roughly 200,000 clones, with about 9% as singletons. The sequence was collected from a woman younger than 45 in good health and CMV-seropositive. V is TRBV9 and J is TRBJ2-7, with a weak D call TRBD1 (5 bases). The sequencing sample was made of PBMCs. The CDR3 sequence: CASSVAGHTTSYEQYF. CDR3 sequence (DNA): TGTGCCAGCAGCGTAGCCGGACACACGACCTCCTACGAGCAGTACTTC. The full variable domain, with the rest looked up from reference TRBV9 and TRBJ2-7, is DSGVTQTPKHLITATGQRVTLRCSPRSGDLSVYWYQQSLDQGLQFLIQYYNGEERAKGNILERFSAQQFPDLHSELNLSSLELGDSALYFCASSVAGHTTSYEQYFGPGTRLTVT.